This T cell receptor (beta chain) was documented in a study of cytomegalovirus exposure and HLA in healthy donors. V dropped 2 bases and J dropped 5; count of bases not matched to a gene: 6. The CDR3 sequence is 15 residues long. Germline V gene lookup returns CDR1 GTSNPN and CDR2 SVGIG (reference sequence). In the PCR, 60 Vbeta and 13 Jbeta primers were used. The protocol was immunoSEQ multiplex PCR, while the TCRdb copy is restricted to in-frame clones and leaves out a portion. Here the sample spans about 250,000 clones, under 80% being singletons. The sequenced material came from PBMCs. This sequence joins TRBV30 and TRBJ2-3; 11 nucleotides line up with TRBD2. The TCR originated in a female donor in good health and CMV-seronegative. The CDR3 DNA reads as TGTGCCTGGAGTCGAACTAGCGGGAGATTAGATACGCAGTATTTT. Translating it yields CAWSRTSGRLDTQYF.